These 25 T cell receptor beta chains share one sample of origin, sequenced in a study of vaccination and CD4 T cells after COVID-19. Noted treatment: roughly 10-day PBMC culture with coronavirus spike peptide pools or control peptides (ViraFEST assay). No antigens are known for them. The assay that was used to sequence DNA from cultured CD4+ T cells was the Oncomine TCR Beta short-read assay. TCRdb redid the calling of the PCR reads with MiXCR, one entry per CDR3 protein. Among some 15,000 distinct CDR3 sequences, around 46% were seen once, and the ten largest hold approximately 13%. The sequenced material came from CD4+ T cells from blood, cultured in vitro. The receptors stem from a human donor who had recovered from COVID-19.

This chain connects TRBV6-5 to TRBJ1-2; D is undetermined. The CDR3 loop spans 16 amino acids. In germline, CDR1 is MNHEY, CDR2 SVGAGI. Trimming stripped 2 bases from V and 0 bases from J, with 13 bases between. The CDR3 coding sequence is TGTGCCAGCAGTTACCAGGCGGGCTGGCCTAACTATGGCTACACCTTC. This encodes CASSYQAGWPNYGYTF.

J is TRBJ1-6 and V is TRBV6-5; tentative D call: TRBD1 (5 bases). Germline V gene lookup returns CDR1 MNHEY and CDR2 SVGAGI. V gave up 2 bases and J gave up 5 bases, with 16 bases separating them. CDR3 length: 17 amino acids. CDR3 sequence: CASSYAGTVGDNSPLHF. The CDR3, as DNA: TGTGCCAGCAGTTACGCCGGGACGGTCGGCGATAATTCACCCCTCCACTTT.

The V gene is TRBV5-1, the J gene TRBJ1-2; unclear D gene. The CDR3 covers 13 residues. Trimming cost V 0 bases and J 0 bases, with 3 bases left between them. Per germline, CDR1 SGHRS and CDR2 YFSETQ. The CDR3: CASSLESNYGYTF. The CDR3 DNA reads TGCGCCAGCAGCTTGGAATCTAACTATGGCTACACCTTC.

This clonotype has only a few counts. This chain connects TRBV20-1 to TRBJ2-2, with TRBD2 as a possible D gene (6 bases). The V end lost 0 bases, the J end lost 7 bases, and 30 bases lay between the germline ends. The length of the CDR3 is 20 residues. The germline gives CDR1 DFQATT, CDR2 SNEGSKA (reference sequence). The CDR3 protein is CSARDGRTTGTPPRGGELFF. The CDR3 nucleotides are TGCAGTGCTAGAGATGGCCGGACAACCGGGACTCCTCCGAGGGGCGGGGAGCTGTTTTTT.

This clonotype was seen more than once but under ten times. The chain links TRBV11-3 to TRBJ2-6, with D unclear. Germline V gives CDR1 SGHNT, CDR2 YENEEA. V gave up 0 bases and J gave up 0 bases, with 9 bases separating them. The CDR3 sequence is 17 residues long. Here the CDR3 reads CASSLEAVVSGANVLTF. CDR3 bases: TGTGCCAGCAGCTTAGAGGCCGTCGTCTCTGGGGCCAACGTCCTGACTTTC.

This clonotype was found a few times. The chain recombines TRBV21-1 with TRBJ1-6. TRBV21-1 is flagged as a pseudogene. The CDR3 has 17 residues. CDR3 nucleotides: TGTGCCAGCAGCAAAGATCAGGGGACTACCTATAATTCACCCCTCCACTTT. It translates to CASSKDQGTTYNSPLHF.

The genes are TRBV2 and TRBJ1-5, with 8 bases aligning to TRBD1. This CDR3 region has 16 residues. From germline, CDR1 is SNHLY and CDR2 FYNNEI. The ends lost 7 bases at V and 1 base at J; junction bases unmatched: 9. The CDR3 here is CASTRTGRGSNQPQHF. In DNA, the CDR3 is TGTGCCAGCACCCGGACAGGGCGAGGAAGCAATCAGCCCCAGCATTTT.

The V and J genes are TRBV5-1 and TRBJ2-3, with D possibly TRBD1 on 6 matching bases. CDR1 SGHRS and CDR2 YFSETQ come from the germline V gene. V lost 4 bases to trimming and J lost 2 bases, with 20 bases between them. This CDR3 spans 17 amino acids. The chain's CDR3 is CASSPGTGHHYTDTQYF. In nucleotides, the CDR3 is TGCGCCAGCAGCCCCGGGACGGGACACCACTACACAGATACGCAGTATTTT.

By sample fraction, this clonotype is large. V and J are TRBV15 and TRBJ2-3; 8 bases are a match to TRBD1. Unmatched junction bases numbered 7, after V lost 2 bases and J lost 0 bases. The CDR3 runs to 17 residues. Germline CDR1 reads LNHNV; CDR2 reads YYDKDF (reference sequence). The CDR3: CATSRRKDRASTDTQYF. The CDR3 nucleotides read TGTGCCACCAGCAGACGCAAGGACAGGGCTAGCACAGATACGCAGTATTTT.

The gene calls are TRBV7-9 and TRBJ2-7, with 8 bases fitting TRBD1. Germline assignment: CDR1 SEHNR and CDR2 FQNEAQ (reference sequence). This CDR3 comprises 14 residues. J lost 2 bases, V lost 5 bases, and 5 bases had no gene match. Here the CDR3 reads CASSGDRRTYEQYF. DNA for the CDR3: TGTGCCAGCAGCGGGGACAGGAGGACCTACGAGCAGTACTTC.

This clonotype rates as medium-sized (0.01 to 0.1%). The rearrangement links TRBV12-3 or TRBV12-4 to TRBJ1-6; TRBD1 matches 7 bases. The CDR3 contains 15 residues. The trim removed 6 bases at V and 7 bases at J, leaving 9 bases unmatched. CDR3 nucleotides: TGTGCCAGCAGCCCAAGGGGGACAGAGAATTCACCCCTCCACTTT. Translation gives CASSPRGTENSPLHF.

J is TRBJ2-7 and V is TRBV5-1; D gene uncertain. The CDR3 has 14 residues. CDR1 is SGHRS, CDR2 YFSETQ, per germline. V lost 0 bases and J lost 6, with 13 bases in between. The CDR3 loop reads CASSLDPPLAEQYF. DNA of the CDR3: TGCGCCAGCAGCTTGGATCCTCCCCTCGCCGAGCAGTACTTC.

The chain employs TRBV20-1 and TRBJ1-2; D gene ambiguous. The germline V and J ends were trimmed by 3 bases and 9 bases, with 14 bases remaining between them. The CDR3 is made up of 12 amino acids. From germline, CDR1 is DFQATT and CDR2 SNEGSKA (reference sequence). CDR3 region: CSARFGPWSYTF. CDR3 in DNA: TGCAGTGCTAGGTTCGGACCATGGAGCTACACCTTC.

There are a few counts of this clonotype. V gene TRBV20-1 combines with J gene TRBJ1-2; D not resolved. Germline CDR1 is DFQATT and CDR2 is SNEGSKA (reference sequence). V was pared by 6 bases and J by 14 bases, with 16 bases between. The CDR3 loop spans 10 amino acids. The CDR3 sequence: CSAYGPGTTF. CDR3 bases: TGCAGTGCCTACGGGCCAGGTACGACCTTC.

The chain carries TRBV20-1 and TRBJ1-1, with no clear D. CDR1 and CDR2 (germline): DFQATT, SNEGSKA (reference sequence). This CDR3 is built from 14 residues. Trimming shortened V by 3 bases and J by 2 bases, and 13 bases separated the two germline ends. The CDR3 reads CSASQVVFNTEAFF. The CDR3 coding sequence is TGCAGTGCTAGTCAGGTGGTGTTTAACACTGAAGCTTTCTTT.

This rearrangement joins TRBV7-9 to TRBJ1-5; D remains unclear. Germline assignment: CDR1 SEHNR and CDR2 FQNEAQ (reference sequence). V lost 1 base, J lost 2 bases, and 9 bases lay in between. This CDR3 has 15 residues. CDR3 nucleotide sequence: TGTGCCAGCAGCTTAGAACAGAGAGGCAATCAGCCCCAGCATTTT. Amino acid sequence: CASSLEQRGNQPQHF.

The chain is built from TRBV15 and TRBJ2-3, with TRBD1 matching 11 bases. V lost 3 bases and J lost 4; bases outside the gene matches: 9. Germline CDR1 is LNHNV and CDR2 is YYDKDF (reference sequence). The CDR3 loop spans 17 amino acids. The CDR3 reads CATSSTGTGGGPDTQYF. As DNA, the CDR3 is TGTGCCACCAGCAGCACCGGGACAGGGGGAGGCCCAGATACGCAGTATTTT.

The CDR3 region is CASSERDGRYEQYF. The CDR3 nucleotides are TGCGCCAGCAGTGAGCGGGACGGGAGATACGAGCAGTACTTC. The chain recombines TRBV10-1 with TRBJ2-7; TRBD2 might be the D (6 bases). The CDR3 length is 14 residues. V was clipped by 2 bases and J by 4 bases, with 12 bases between them. Germline V gene data show CDR1 as WNHNN and CDR2 as SYGVQD (reference sequence).

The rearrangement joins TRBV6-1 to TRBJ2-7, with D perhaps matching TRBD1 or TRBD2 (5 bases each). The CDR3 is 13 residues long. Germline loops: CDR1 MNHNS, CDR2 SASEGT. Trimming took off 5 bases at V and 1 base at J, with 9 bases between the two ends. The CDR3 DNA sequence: TGTGCCAGCAGTCGGGACGGATCCTACGAGCAGTACTTC. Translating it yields CASSRDGSYEQYF.

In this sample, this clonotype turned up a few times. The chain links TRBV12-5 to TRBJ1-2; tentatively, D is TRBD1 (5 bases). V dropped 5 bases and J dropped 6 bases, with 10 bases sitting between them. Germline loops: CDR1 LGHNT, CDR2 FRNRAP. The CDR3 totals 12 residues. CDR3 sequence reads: CASGAAGNGYTF. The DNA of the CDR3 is TGTGCTAGTGGTGCTGCAGGGAATGGCTACACCTTC. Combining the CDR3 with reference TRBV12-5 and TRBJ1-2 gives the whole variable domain DARVTQTPRHKVTEMGQEVTMRCQPILGHNTVFWYRQTMMQGLELLAYFRNRAPLDDSGMPKDRFSAEMPDATLATLKIQPSEPRDSAVYFCASGAAGNGYTFGSGTRLTVV.

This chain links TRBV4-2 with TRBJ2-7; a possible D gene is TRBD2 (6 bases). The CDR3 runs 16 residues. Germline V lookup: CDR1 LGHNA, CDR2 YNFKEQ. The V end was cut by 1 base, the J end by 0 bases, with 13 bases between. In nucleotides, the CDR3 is TGTGCCAGCAGCCAAGTAAGGGCTAGCGCCTCCTACGAGCAGTACTTC. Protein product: CASSQVRASASYEQYF.

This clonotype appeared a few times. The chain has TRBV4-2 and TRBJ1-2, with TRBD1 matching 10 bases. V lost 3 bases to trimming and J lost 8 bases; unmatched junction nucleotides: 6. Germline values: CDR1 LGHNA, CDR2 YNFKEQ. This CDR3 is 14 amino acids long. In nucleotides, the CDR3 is TGTGCCAGCAGCCACGAGACAGGGGGCAGAGGCTACACCTTC. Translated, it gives CASSHETGGRGYTF.

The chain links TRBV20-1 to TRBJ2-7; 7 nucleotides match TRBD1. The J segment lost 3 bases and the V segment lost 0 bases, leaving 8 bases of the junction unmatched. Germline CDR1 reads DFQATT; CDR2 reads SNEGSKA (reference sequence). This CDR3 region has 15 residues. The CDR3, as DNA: TGCAGTGCTAGAGACCCAAGGACAGGTGACTACGAGCAGTACTTC. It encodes CSARDPRTGDYEQYF.

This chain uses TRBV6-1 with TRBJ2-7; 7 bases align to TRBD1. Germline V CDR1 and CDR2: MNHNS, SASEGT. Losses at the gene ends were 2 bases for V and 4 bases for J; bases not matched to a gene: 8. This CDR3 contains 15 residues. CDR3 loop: CASSEPGRGKYEQYF. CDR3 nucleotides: TGTGCCAGCAGTGAACCGGGCAGGGGGAAATACGAGCAGTACTTC.

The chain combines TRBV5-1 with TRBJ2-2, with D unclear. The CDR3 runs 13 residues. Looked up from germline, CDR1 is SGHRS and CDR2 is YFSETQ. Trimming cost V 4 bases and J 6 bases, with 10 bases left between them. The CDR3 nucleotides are TGCGCCAGCAGCCAAGAAGATTCCGGGGAGCTGTTTTTT. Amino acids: CASSQEDSGELFF. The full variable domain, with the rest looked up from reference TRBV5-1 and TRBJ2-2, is KAGVTQTPRYLIKTRGQQVTLSCSPISGHRSVSWYQQTPGQGLQFLFEYFSETQRNKGNFPGRFSGRQFSNSRSEMNVSTLELGDSALYLCASSQEDSGELFFGEGSRLTVL.